The rows below give T cell receptor beta chains drawn from one sample of a study of identical twins. TCRdb ran MiXCR on the 5' RACE reads and lists one entry per CDR3 protein. Of about 890,000 distinct CDR3 sequences in the sample, 9% to 15% were seen once. These data also featured in a second study, about yellow fever vaccine responses in identical twins.

Sequenced material: PBMCs. The source of these receptors is a woman between 18 and 29 years old in good health. Both conserved end residues are part of each CDR3. Each record gives: D gene, J gene, clone size, V gene, CDR3 protein, CDR3 DNA. The D gene is left open where the match is weak. Clone size is shown for a subset of rows, as once, few, many or a class of expanded clone.

D: .; J: TRBJ1-4; size: many; V: TRBV5-1; CDR3: CASSLVTDEKLFF; DNA: TGCGCCAGCAGCTTGGTGACTGATGAAAAACTGTTTTTT
D: TRBD1; J: TRBJ2-1; size: .; V: TRBV7-2; CDR3: CASSLGDRVDNEQFF; DNA: TGTGCCAGCAGCTTAGGGGACAGGGTGGACAATGAGCAGTTCTTC
D: .; J: TRBJ2-2; size: .; V: TRBV3-1; CDR3: CASSQVAGRGGELFF; DNA: TGTGCCAGCAGCCAAGTCGCAGGAAGAGGCGGGGAGCTGTTTTTT
D: .; J: TRBJ1-5; size: .; V: TRBV7-6; CDR3: CASSSGPTNQPQHF; DNA: TGTGCCAGCAGCTCGGGACCGACTAATCAGCCCCAGCATTTT
D: .; J: TRBJ1-1; size: many; V: TRBV20-1; CDR3: CSAIRNTEAFF; DNA: TGCAGTGCAATACGGAACACTGAAGCTTTCTTT
D: .; J: TRBJ2-5; size: few; V: TRBV3-1; CDR3: CASSPLGHGTWETQYF; DNA: TGTGCCAGCAGCCCCCTGGGACATGGGACATGGGAGACCCAGTACTTC
D: .; J: TRBJ2-3; size: few; V: TRBV11-3; CDR3: CASSSVSDTQYF; DNA: TGTGCCAGCAGCTCCGTTTCAGATACGCAGTATTTT
D: .; J: TRBJ2-5; size: .; V: TRBV19; CDR3: CASSAPDLGPQETQYF; DNA: TGTGCCAGTAGTGCCCCCGACCTTGGTCCACAAGAGACCCAGTACTTC
D: TRBD2; J: TRBJ2-7; size: .; V: TRBV15; CDR3: CATSRDRILALAGGGNEQYF; DNA: TGTGCCACCAGCAGAGATAGGATTCTGGCTCTAGCGGGAGGTGGAAACGAGCAGTACTTC
D: .; J: TRBJ2-7; size: few; V: TRBV29-1; CDR3: CSVKQMNYEQYF; DNA: TGCAGCGTTAAACAGATGAACTACGAGCAGTACTTC
D: TRBD1; J: TRBJ2-5; size: few; V: TRBV20-1; CDR3: CSASGSRQGVPQETQYF; DNA: TGCAGTGCTAGTGGATCCAGACAGGGAGTCCCTCAAGAGACCCAGTACTTC
D: TRBD1; J: TRBJ2-2; size: .; V: TRBV24-1; CDR3: CATGRGQANGELFF; DNA: TGTGCCACCGGACGGGGACAGGCCAACGGGGAGCTGTTTTTT
D: TRBD1; J: TRBJ1-1; size: many; V: TRBV3-1; CDR3: CASTRGQGGFTEAFF; DNA: TGTGCCAGCACCAGGGGACAGGGAGGATTCACTGAAGCTTTCTTT
D: .; J: TRBJ1-1; size: .; V: TRBV6-1; CDR3: CASNKQGRSAEAFF; DNA: TGTGCCAGCAACAAACAGGGAAGGTCCGCTGAAGCTTTCTTT
D: .; J: TRBJ1-1; size: .; V: TRBV7-9; CDR3: CASSPEEGRNTEAFF; DNA: TGTGCCAGCAGCCCCGAAGAAGGGCGGAACACTGAAGCTTTCTTT
D: .; J: TRBJ2-1; size: few; V: TRBV2; CDR3: CASSVIVRDEQFF; DNA: TGTGCCAGCAGTGTGATCGTAAGGGATGAGCAGTTCTTC
D: TRBD1; J: TRBJ2-3; size: many; V: TRBV28; CDR3: CASTGTGQLPTDTQYF; DNA: TGTGCCAGCACTGGGACAGGACAGCTACCCACAGATACGCAGTATTTT
D: TRBD2; J: TRBJ2-7; size: once; V: TRBV20-1; CDR3: CSARGRERREQYF; DNA: TGCAGTGCTAGAGGGCGGGAGAGGCGCGAGCAGTACTTC
D: TRBD2; J: TRBJ2-1; size: few; V: TRBV5-1; CDR3: CASSGGLAGGLGNEQFF; DNA: TGCGCCAGCAGCGGGGGACTAGCGGGAGGGCTCGGCAATGAGCAGTTCTTC
D: .; J: TRBJ2-5; size: .; V: TRBV7-9; CDR3: CASSPSGPVGTQYF; DNA: TGTGCCAGCAGCCCCTCCGGACCGGTTGGGACCCAGTACTTC
D: TRBD1; J: TRBJ2-3; size: .; V: TRBV24-1; CDR3: CATGTGTRATQYF; DNA: TGTGCCACTGGGACAGGTACTCGGGCTACGCAGTATTTT
D: .; J: TRBJ2-2; size: .; V: TRBV19; CDR3: CASSIDGTTGELFF; DNA: TGTGCCAGTAGTATAGACGGGACTACCGGGGAGCTGTTTTTT
D: TRBD2; J: TRBJ2-1; size: few; V: TRBV6-4; CDR3: CASSDSGGGNNEQFF; DNA: TGTGCCAGCAGTGACTCCGGGGGGGGGAACAATGAGCAGTTCTTC
D: .; J: TRBJ2-1; size: .; V: TRBV23-1; CDR3: CASGYVWAYSYNEQFF; DNA: TGCGCCAGCGGATACGTTTGGGCTTACTCCTACAATGAGCAGTTCTTC
D: .; J: TRBJ2-1; size: few; V: TRBV20-1; CDR3: CSASYGNEQFF; DNA: TGCAGTGCTAGTTACGGGAATGAGCAGTTCTTC
D: .; J: TRBJ2-1; size: many; V: TRBV9; CDR3: CASSATLFNEQFF; DNA: TGTGCCAGCAGCGCGACCCTGTTCAATGAGCAGTTCTTC
D: .; J: TRBJ1-5; size: many; V: TRBV24-1; CDR3: CATSAQIGQPQHF; DNA: TGTGCCACCAGTGCTCAAATCGGCCAGCCCCAGCATTTT
D: .; J: TRBJ1-1; size: many; V: TRBV6-5; CDR3: CASSSGALNTEAFF; DNA: TGTGCCAGCAGTTCAGGGGCTCTGAACACTGAAGCTTTCTTT
D: .; J: TRBJ2-3; size: many; V: TRBV15; CDR3: CATSRDYAVGGDTQYF; DNA: TGTGCCACCAGCAGAGATTACGCAGTAGGGGGAGATACGCAGTATTTT
D: .; J: TRBJ2-3; size: .; V: TRBV11-3; CDR3: CASSLGAVDTQYF; DNA: TGTGCCAGCAGCTTAGGGGCAGTGGATACGCAGTATTTT
D: .; J: TRBJ2-7; size: .; V: TRBV7-3; CDR3: CATRLGENYYEQYF; DNA: TGTGCCACCCGGTTGGGGGAGAATTACTACGAGCAGTACTTC
D: TRBD2; J: TRBJ2-3; size: few; V: TRBV9; CDR3: CASSTRTSGSDSDTQYF; DNA: TGTGCCAGCAGCACGCGGACTAGCGGGAGTGATTCAGATACGCAGTATTTT
D: TRBD2; J: TRBJ2-1; size: few; V: TRBV11-2; CDR3: CASSSTSGANNEQFF; DNA: TGTGCCAGCAGTTCGACTAGCGGGGCTAACAATGAGCAGTTCTTC
D: TRBD2; J: TRBJ2-2; size: many; V: TRBV7-6; CDR3: CASSPGLALTGELFF; DNA: TGTGCCAGCAGCCCGGGACTAGCGCTCACCGGGGAGCTGTTTTTT
D: .; J: TRBJ2-1; size: .; V: TRBV3-1; CDR3: CASSQGSPAYNEQFF; DNA: TGTGCCAGCAGCCAAGGCAGCCCAGCCTACAATGAGCAGTTCTTC
D: TRBD2; J: TRBJ2-4; size: .; V: TRBV27; CDR3: CASSTRDPGTSGNYDKNIQYF; DNA: TGTGCCAGCAGTACCCGGGACCCCGGGACTAGCGGGAATTATGACAAAAACATTCAGTACTTC
D: TRBD2; J: TRBJ2-3; size: few; V: TRBV3-1; CDR3: CASSQDLRTSRDTQYF; DNA: TGTGCCAGCAGCCAAGATCTGAGGACTAGCAGGGATACGCAGTATTTT
D: .; J: TRBJ2-3; size: .; V: TRBV5-1; CDR3: CASTSGKSSTDTQYF; DNA: TGCGCCAGCACCTCAGGGAAATCTAGCACAGATACGCAGTATTTT
D: TRBD2; J: TRBJ2-5; size: few; V: TRBV20-1; CDR3: CSAEPGLAAQETQYF; DNA: TGCAGTGCCGAGCCGGGACTAGCGGCCCAAGAGACCCAGTACTTC
D: .; J: TRBJ2-7; size: few; V: TRBV6-4; CDR3: CASSGHRVHEQYF; DNA: TGTGCCAGCAGTGGCCACAGGGTCCACGAGCAGTACTTC
D: .; J: TRBJ1-2; size: .; V: TRBV12-3/TRBV12-4; CDR3: CASRARGLYYGYTF; DNA: TGTGCCAGCAGGGCACGGGGACTCTACTATGGCTACACCTTC
D: TRBD1; J: TRBJ1-1; size: few; V: TRBV12-3/TRBV12-4; CDR3: CASSWRDSMNTEAFF; DNA: TGTGCCAGCAGTTGGAGGGACAGTATGAACACTGAAGCTTTCTTT
D: TRBD1; J: TRBJ2-5; size: .; V: TRBV3-1; CDR3: CASSQSSGTGPWETQYF; DNA: TGTGCCAGCAGCCAATCGTCCGGGACAGGGCCTTGGGAGACCCAGTACTTC
D: .; J: TRBJ1-2; size: few; V: TRBV12-3/TRBV12-4; CDR3: CASSLRSILAGGYTF; DNA: TGTGCCAGCAGTTTAAGGTCCATACTGGCTGGAGGCTACACCTTC